This T cell receptor beta chain derives from a study of blood T cell repertoires in COVID-19. Study details: Acute and convalescent COVID-19 samples came from the United States, Italy and Spain.

Repertoires were generated with immunoSEQ multiplex PCR, while TCRdb's copy carries only in-frame clones and drops some. The profile shows around 250,000 clones, 70% to 85% of them singletons. Material: peripheral blood. This TCR was sampled from an elderly woman with acute or convalescent COVID-19.

The CDR3 loop is CASSELSGGTEAFF. The CDR3 nucleotides are TGTGCCAGCAGTGAATTATCAGGGGGCACTGAAGCTTTCTTT. The V and J genes are TRBV6-1 and TRBJ1-1, with 7 bases aligning to TRBD1. This CDR3 region has 14 residues. From germline, CDR1 is MNHNS and CDR2 SASEGT. The trim removed 2 bases at V and 4 bases at J, leaving 4 bases unmatched.